The 24 T cell receptor beta chains listed next were all sequenced from one sample in a study of blood T cell repertoires in COVID-19. TCRdb's table, derived via immunoSEQ multiplex PCR, lists solely in-frame clones and lacks some. The data hold approximately 85,000 clones, with approximately 78% observed a single time. What was sequenced was peripheral blood. These receptors all stem from a human donor in a cohort sampled during active COVID-19.

This clone was picked up one time. The V gene is TRBV7-3, the J gene TRBJ2-2; 8 positions agree with TRBD2. The junction had 6 bases not matched to a gene; V was cut back by 5 bases and J by 4 bases. This CDR3 comprises 15 residues. Per germline, CDR1 SGHTA and CDR2 FQGTGA. CDR3 sequence: CASSPGLVGTGELFF. DNA of the CDR3: TGTGCCAGCAGCCCGGGACTAGTGGGCACCGGGGAGCTGTTTTTT.

V is TRBV28 and J is TRBJ1-4; 10 positions agree with TRBD1. V shed 4 bases and J 7 bases; nucleotides not matched to a gene: 9. The V gene's germline CDR1 is MDHEN and CDR2 SYDVKM. The CDR3 consists of 16 residues. CDR3 sequence (DNA): TGTGCCAGCAGTTCCCTCCGGGACAGGGGAAGTGAAAAACTGTTTTTT. As protein: CASSSLRDRGSEKLFF. Filled out from reference TRBV28 and TRBJ1-4, the complete variable domain reads DVKVTQSSRYLVKRTGEKVFLECVQDMDHENMFWYRQDPGLGLRLIYFSYDVKMKEKGDIPEGYSVSREKKERFSLILESASTNQTSMYLCASSSLRDRGSEKLFFGSGTQLSVL.

This clone has a single count. This rearrangement joins TRBV6-2 or TRBV6-3 to TRBJ2-5; D is possibly TRBD1 (6 bases). This CDR3 comprises 16 residues. Germline assignment: CDR1 MNHEY and CDR2 SVGEGT. V dropped 1 base and J dropped 5 bases, with 17 bases sitting between them. Here the CDR3 reads CASSYWGPHVSETQYF. In DNA form, the CDR3 reads TGTGCCAGCAGTTACTGGGGGCCCCACGTCAGCGAGACCCAGTACTTC.

The chain couples TRBV29-1 to TRBJ1-1; D uncertain. The CDR3 is 14 amino acids. The V and J ends lost 6 bases and 1 base respectively, with 15 bases between them. In germline, CDR1 is SQVTM, CDR2 ANQGSEA. The CDR3 nucleotides read TGCAGCGTCCTCCCCTATGCCGAGAACACTGAAGCTTTCTTT. As protein: CSVLPYAENTEAFF. The full variable domain, completed using reference TRBV29-1 and TRBJ1-1, is SAVISQKPSRDICQRGTSLTIQCQVDSQVTMMFWYRQQPGQSLTLIATANQGSEATYESGFVIDKFPISRPNLTFSTLTVSNMSPEDSSIYLCSVLPYAENTEAFFGQGTRLTVV.

This rearrangement joins TRBV7-6 to TRBJ2-4; D unresolved. CDR1 and CDR2 (germline): SGHVS, FNYEAQ. Trimming took off 5 bases at V and 1 base at J, with 15 bases between the two ends. CDR3 size: 16 residues. CDR3 coding DNA: TGTGCCAGCAGCCTCCAAGACCTGCGGGCCAAAAACATTCAGTACTTC. Protein product: CASSLQDLRAKNIQYF.

This clone was picked up many times. J is TRBJ2-1 and V is TRBV4-3; the match to TRBD1 covers 8 bases. The germline V gene has CDR1 LGHNA and CDR2 YSLEER. The CDR3 extends over 14 amino acids. V gave up 0 bases and J gave up 15 bases; unmatched junction bases: 10. CDR3 sequence: CASSQDPSDRGRFF. The CDR3, as DNA: TGCGCCAGCAGCCAAGATCCTTCCGACAGGGGCCGGTTCTTC.

The chain couples TRBV5-6 to TRBJ2-4; D might be TRBD2 (5 bases). The germline CDR1 and CDR2 sequences are SGHDT and YYEEEE. Trimming shortened V by 0 bases and J by 0 bases, and 13 bases separated the two germline ends. The CDR3 is 17 amino acids. CDR3 in DNA: TGTGCCAGCAGCTTGGGTTACGCGGGTATAGCCAAAAACATTCAGTACTTC. It specifies CASSLGYAGIAKNIQYF. Using reference TRBV5-6 and TRBJ2-4 for the parts outside the CDR3, the full variable domain is DAGVTQSPTHLIKTRGQQVTLRCSPKSGHDTVSWYQQALGQGPQFIFQYYEEEERQRGNFPDRFSGHQFPNYSSELNVNALLLGDSALYLCASSLGYAGIAKNIQYFGAGTRLSVL.

The V and J genes are TRBV4-2 and TRBJ2-3, with D hard to call. V dropped 0 bases and J dropped 6 bases, with 13 bases sitting between them. CDR3 length equals 15 residues. Germline CDR1 and CDR2: LGHNA and YNFKEQ. In nucleotides, the CDR3 is TGTGCCAGCAGCCAAGATTTATACCAGAGGGATACGCAGTATTTT. This codes for CASSQDLYQRDTQYF.

This chain joins TRBV5-1 and TRBJ1-1; maybe TRBD1 (6 bases). The V end lost 3 bases, the J end lost 3 bases, and 18 bases lay between the germline ends. Germline-derived CDR1 and CDR2 are SGHRS and YFSETQ. The length of the CDR3 is 16 residues. In nucleotides, the CDR3 is TGCGCCAGCAGCTCTACAGGGTCGTTAGAAGACACTGAAGCTTTCTTT. This translates into CASSSTGSLEDTEAFF.

The rearrangement uses TRBV4-2 and TRBJ1-1; perhaps TRBD1 as D (5 bases). Germline lookup yields CDR1 LGHNA and CDR2 YNFKEQ. This CDR3 comprises 14 residues. The V end lost 2 bases, the J end lost 3 bases, and 10 bases lay between the germline ends. The CDR3 reads CASSQLQGYTEAFF. The DNA of the CDR3 is TGTGCCAGCAGCCAACTCCAGGGATACACTGAAGCTTTCTTT.

V gene TRBV18 combines with J gene TRBJ1-5; weak D call: TRBD1 (6 bases). The CDR3 is made up of 17 amino acids. Per germline, CDR1 KGHSH and CDR2 LQKENI. Trimming removed 4 bases at V and 2 bases at J, with 18 bases between. CDR3 in DNA: TGTGCCAGCTCACAAACAACAGGGTCGTTTGGCAATCAGCCCCAGCATTTT. Its translation is CASSQTTGSFGNQPQHF.

This clone appeared a few times. V usage is TRBV5-6 and J usage is TRBJ2-7, with a possible D match to TRBD1 (5 bases). Germline CDR1 and CDR2: SGHDT and YYEEEE. The CDR3 length is 14 residues. Trimming removed 0 bases from V and 0 bases from J, with 7 bases in between. The CDR3 is CASSLGQSSYEQYF. CDR3 bases: TGTGCCAGCAGCTTGGGACAGAGCTCCTACGAGCAGTACTTC.

This clone was detected a few times. V is TRBV2 and J is TRBJ1-6; D gene ambiguous. The CDR3 spans 14 residues. The V end lost 7 bases, the J end lost 6 bases, and 13 bases lay between the germline ends. Germline V CDR1 and CDR2: SNHLY, FYNNEI. The CDR3 reads CASTIDNGNSPLHF. DNA for the CDR3: TGTGCCAGCACCATCGACAACGGTAATTCACCCCTCCACTTT.

This clone occurred a few times. The genes are TRBV19 and TRBJ1-1; D not certain. The CDR3 extends over 14 amino acids. V was pared by 4 bases and J by 4 bases, with 13 bases between. CDR1 is LNHDA and CDR2 is SQIVND in the germline V gene (reference sequence). CDR3 sequence reads: CASSTSRAVTEAFF. The CDR3 nucleotides read TGTGCCAGTAGTACCTCGAGGGCTGTCACTGAAGCTTTCTTT.

The chain combines TRBV5-4 with TRBJ1-1; the match to TRBD1 covers 8 bases. Germline loops: CDR1 SGHNT, CDR2 YYREEE (reference sequence). This CDR3 region has 13 residues. After removal of 5 bases from V and 5 bases from J, the junction contained 5 bases not matched to a gene. CDR3 loop: CASRSTGVTEAFF. CDR3 in DNA: TGTGCCAGCAGATCGACAGGGGTAACTGAAGCTTTCTTT.

The CDR3 sequence: CASTRGVTDTQYF. CDR3 in DNA: TGTGCCAGCACCCGCGGGGTAACAGATACGCAGTATTTT. The gene calls are TRBV7-9 and TRBJ2-3, with TRBD2 as a possible D gene (6 bases). Germline CDR1 SEHNR, CDR2 FQNEAQ (reference sequence). The V and J ends lost 7 bases and 3 bases respectively, with 11 bases between them. The CDR3 is made up of 13 amino acids.

The rearrangement joins TRBV28 to TRBJ1-3; D is undetermined. The CDR3 loop spans 14 amino acids. CDR1 is MDHEN, CDR2 SYDVKM, per germline. V was clipped by 1 base and J by 4 bases, with 8 bases between them. The DNA of the CDR3 is TGTGCCAGCAGTTTATCTTTGGAGGGAAACACCATATATTTT. It codes for CASSLSLEGNTIYF.

V usage is TRBV5-1 and J usage is TRBJ2-7, with D perhaps matching TRBD2 (7 bases). CDR3 size: 12 residues. Trimming took 4 bases from V and 7 from J, leaving 12 bases between them. Germline CDR1 SGHRS, CDR2 YFSETQ. The CDR3 DNA follows: TGCGCCAGCAGCCCTGGGGGGGCGGAGCAGTACTTC. Encoded protein: CASSPGGAEQYF.

This chain joins TRBV6-2 or TRBV6-3 and TRBJ2-5; 8 nucleotides match TRBD2. The CDR3 has 15 residues. Germline V gives CDR1 MNHEY, CDR2 SVGEGT. Trimming took 6 bases from V and 9 from J; bases not matched to a gene: 15. CDR3 coding DNA: TGTGCCAGCAGCACACCTTATAGCGGGACGGGTTCCCAGTACTTC. It is translated as CASSTPYSGTGSQYF.

V usage is TRBV12-5 and J usage is TRBJ2-5; 9 nucleotides align to TRBD1. Unmatched junction bases numbered 8, after V lost 7 bases and J lost 5 bases. This CDR3 is built from 14 residues. Germline V gives CDR1 LGHNT, CDR2 FRNRAP. The CDR3 bases are TGTGCTAGTGCCCCAGACAGGGGGGCTGAGACCCAGTACTTC. This gives the protein CASAPDRGAETQYF.

The DNA for the CDR3 is TGTGCCAGCCGTTCGGCCGCGGCGACCAACGTCCTGACTTTC. This translates into CASRSAAATNVLTF. V is TRBV28 and J is TRBJ2-6; the D is unclear. CDR1 MDHEN and CDR2 SYDVKM come from the germline V gene. The CDR3 contains 14 residues. Deletions cut 8 bases from V and 8 bases from J, with 16 bases between.

The chain is built from TRBV4-2 and TRBJ1-5, with D perhaps matching TRBD1 (5 bases). The germline V gene has CDR1 LGHNA and CDR2 YNFKEQ. The CDR3 spans 16 residues. The V end lost 2 bases, the J end lost 3 bases, and 14 bases lay between the germline ends. The CDR3 spells CASSQSGQGYNQPQHF. CDR3 DNA: TGTGCCAGCAGCCAAAGTGGGCAGGGTTACAATCAGCCCCAGCATTTT.

The chain employs TRBV20-1 and TRBJ1-2; D uncertain. The CDR3 has 12 amino acids. Germline V gene data show CDR1 as DFQATT and CDR2 as SNEGSKA (reference sequence). Trimming removed 3 bases at V and 1 base at J, with 6 bases between. CDR3 loop: CSASHSNYGYTF. The CDR3 nucleotides are TGCAGTGCTAGTCACAGTAACTATGGCTACACCTTC.

The V gene is TRBV5-1, the J gene TRBJ1-1, with 8 positions matching TRBD1. The V gene end was trimmed by 2 bases and the J gene end by 1 base; junction bases not matched to a gene: 4. The CDR3 runs 15 residues. Germline V gene sequence: CDR1 SGHRS, CDR2 YFSETQ. CDR3 in DNA: TGCGCCAGCAGCTTCCAGGGGGCTGAGAACACTGAAGCTTTCTTT. Translating gives CASSFQGAENTEAFF.